This T cell receptor beta chain was captured by sequencing in a study of neurological immune-mediated disorders. TCRdb re-called the 5' RACE reads with MiXCR, one entry per CDR3 protein. This sample has more than 45,000 distinct CDR3 sequences; under 4.5% occur once, and the top ten carry approximately 3.1%. There are many counts of this clonotype. This CDR3 contains 15 residues. The V gene lost 3 bases and the J gene lost 8 bases, with 19 bases spanning the gap. The sequenced material came from PBMCs. This receptor was identified in a woman in her twenties or thirties with multiple sclerosis. This chain uses TRBV12-3 or TRBV12-4 with TRBJ1-2, with a weak D call TRBD1 (6 bases). The CDR3 DNA sequence: TGTGCCAGCAGTTTGAGCCGTGGGGGGCTCGGGGGCTACACCTTC. This translates into CASSLSRGGLGGYTF.